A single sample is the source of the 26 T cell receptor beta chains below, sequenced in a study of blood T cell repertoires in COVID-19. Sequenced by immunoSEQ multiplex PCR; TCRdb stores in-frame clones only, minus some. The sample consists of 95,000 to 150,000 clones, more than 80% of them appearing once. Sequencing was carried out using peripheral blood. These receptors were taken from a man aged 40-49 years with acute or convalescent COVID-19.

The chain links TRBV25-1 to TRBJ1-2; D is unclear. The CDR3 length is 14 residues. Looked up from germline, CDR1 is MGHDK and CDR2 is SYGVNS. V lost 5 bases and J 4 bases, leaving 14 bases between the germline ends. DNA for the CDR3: TGTGCCAGCAGTTGGCGGGAGCCTCTCTATGGCTACACCTTC. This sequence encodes CASSWREPLYGYTF.

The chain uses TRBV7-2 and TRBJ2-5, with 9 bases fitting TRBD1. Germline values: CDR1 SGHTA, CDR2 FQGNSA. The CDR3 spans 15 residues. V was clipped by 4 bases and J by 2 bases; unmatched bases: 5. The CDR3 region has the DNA TGTGCCAGCAGCTCCGGACAGGGGCCTCAAGAGACCCAGTACTTC. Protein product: CASSSGQGPQETQYF.

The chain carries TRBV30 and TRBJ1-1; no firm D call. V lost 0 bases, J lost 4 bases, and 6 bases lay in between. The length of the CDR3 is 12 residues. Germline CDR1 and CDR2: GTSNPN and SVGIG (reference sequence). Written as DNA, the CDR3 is TGTGCCTGGAGTGTAAGCGGCACTGAAGCTTTCTTT. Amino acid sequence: CAWSVSGTEAFF.

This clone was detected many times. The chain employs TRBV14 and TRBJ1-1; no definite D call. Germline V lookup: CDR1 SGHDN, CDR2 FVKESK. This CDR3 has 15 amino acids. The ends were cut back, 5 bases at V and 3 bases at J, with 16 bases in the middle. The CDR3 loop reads CASSLRPEEDTEAFF. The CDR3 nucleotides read TGTGCCAGCAGCTTAAGACCCGAGGAGGACACTGAAGCTTTCTTT.

CDR3 protein: CASSLTGYNEQFF. CDR3 sequence (DNA): TGTGCCAGCAGTTTAACAGGGTACAATGAGCAGTTCTTC. This chain links TRBV12-3 or TRBV12-4 with TRBJ2-1; a weak D match, TRBD1 (6 bases). The V and J ends lost 2 bases and 4 bases respectively, with 6 bases between them. The length of the CDR3 is 13 residues.

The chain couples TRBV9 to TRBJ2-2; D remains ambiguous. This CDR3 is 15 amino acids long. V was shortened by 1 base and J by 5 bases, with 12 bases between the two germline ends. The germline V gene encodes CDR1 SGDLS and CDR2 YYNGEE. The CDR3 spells CASSVRAPGTGELFF. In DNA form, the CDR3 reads TGTGCCAGCAGCGTACGTGCCCCCGGGACCGGGGAGCTGTTTTTT.

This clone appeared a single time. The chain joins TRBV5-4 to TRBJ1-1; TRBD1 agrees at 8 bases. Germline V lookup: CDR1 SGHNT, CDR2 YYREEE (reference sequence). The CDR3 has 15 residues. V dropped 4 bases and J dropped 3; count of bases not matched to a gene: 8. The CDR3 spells CASSPTGAGYTEAFF. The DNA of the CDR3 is TGTGCCAGCAGCCCGACAGGGGCGGGGTACACTGAAGCTTTCTTT.

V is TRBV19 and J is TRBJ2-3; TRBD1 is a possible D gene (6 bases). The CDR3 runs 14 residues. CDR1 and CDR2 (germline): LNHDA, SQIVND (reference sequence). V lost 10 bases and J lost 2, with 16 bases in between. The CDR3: CATSGQLTTDTQYF. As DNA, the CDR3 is TGTGCCACATCCGGACAGCTAACCACAGATACGCAGTATTTT.

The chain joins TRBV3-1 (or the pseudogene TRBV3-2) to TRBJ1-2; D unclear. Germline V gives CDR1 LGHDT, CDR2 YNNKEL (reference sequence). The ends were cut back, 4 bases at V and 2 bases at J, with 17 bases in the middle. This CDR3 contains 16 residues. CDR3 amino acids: CASSLRHSSGNYGYTF. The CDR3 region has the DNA TGTGCCAGCAGCCTACGGCACTCAAGCGGGAACTATGGCTACACCTTC.

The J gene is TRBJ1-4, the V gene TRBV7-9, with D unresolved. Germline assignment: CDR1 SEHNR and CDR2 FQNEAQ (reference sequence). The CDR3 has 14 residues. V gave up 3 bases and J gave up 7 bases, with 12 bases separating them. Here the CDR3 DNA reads TGTGCCAGCAGCTTTGGAGGAGGGAGTGAAAAACTGTTTTTT. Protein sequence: CASSFGGGSEKLFF.

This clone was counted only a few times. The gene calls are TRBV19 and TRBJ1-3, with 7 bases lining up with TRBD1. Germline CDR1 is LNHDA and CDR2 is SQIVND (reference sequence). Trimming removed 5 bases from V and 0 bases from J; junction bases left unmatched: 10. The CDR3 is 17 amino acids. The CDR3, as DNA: TGTGCCAGTAGTGCAACGACAGGGTTCGGCTCTGGAAACACCATATATTTT. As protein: CASSATTGFGSGNTIYF.

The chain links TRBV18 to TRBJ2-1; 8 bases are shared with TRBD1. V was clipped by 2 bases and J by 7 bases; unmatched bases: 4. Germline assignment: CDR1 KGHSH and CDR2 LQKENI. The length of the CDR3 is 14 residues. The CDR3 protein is CASSPGTGKNEQFF. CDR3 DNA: TGTGCCAGCTCACCAGGGACAGGCAAGAATGAGCAGTTCTTC.

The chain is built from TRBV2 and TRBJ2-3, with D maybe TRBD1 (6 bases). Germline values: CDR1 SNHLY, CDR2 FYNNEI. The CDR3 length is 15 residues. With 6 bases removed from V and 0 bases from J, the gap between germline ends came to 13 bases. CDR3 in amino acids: CASRATGLSTDTQYF. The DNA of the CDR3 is TGTGCCAGCAGGGCGACAGGCCTGAGCACAGATACGCAGTATTTT.

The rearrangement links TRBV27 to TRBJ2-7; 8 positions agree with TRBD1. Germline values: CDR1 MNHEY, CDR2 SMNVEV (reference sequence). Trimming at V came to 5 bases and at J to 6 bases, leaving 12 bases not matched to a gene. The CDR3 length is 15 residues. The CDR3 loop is CASSPHPGGHGEQYF. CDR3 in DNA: TGTGCCAGCAGTCCTCACCCAGGGGGCCATGGCGAGCAGTACTTC.

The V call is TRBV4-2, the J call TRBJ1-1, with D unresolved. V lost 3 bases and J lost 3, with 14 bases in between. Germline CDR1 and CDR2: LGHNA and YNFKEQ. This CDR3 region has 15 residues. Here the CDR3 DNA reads TGTGCCAGCAGCCAGTTGACTCAATCGGACACTGAAGCTTTCTTT. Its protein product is CASSQLTQSDTEAFF.

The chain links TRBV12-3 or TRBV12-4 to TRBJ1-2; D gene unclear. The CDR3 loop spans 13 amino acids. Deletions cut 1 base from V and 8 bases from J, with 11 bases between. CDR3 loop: CASSLDLAGGYTF. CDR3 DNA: TGTGCCAGCAGTTTAGATCTCGCGGGCGGCTACACCTTC.

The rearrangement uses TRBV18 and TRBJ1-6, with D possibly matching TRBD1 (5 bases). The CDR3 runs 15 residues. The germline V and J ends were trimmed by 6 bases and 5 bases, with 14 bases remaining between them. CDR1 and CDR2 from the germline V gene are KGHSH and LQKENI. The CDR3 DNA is TGTGCCAGCTCCCCCCGGGGGTCAGATAATTCACCCCTCCACTTT. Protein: CASSPRGSDNSPLHF.

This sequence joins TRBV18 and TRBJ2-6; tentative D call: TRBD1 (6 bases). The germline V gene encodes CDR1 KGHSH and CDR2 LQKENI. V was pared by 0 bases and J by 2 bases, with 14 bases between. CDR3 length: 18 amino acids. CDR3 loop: CASSPPYRASTGANVLTF. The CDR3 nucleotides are TGTGCCAGCTCACCACCGTACAGGGCGTCCACTGGGGCCAACGTCCTGACTTTC.

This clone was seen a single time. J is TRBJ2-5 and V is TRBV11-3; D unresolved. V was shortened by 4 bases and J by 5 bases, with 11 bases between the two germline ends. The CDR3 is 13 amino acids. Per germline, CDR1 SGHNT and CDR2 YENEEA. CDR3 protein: CASSSGPRETQYF. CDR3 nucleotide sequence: TGTGCCAGCAGCTCTGGTCCGCGGGAGACCCAGTACTTC.

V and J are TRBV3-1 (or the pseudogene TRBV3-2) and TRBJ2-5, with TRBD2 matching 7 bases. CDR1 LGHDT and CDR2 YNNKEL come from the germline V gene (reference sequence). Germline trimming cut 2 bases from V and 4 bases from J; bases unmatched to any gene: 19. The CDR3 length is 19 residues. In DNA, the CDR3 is TGTGCCAGCAGCCAACCCCGGGTAGCGGGCCTTACTCATAGAGAGACCCAGTACTTC. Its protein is CASSQPRVAGLTHRETQYF.

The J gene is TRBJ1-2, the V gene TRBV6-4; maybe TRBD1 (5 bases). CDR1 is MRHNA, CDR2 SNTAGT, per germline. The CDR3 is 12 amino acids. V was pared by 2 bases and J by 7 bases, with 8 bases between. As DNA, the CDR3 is TGTGCCAGCAGTGACGGGGCTGGTGGCTACACCTTC. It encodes CASSDGAGGYTF.

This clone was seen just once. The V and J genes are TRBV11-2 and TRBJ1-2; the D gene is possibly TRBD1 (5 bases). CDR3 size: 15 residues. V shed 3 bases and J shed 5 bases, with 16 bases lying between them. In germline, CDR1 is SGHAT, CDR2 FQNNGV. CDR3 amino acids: CASSLGGGDGYGYTF. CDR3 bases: TGTGCCAGCAGCTTGGGGGGAGGGGATGGTTATGGCTACACCTTC.

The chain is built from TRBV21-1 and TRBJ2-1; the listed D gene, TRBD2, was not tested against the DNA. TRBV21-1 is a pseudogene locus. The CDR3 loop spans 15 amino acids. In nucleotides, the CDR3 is TGTGCCAGCAGCAAGTGGCGGGAGGGGCCCAATGAGCAGTTCTTC. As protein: CASSKWREGPNEQFF.

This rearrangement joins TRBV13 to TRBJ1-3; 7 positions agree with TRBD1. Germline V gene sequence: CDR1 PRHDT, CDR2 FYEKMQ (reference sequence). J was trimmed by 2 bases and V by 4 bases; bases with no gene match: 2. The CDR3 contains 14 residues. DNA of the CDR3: TGTGCCAGCAGCTACAGGGGTGCTGGAAACACCATATATTTT. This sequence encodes CASSYRGAGNTIYF. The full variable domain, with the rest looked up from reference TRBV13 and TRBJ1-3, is AAGVIQSPRHLIKEKRETATLKCYPIPRHDTVYWYQQGPGQDPQFLISFYEKMQSDKGSIPDRFSAQQFSDYHSELNMSSLELGDSALYFCASSYRGAGNTIYFGEGSWLTVV.

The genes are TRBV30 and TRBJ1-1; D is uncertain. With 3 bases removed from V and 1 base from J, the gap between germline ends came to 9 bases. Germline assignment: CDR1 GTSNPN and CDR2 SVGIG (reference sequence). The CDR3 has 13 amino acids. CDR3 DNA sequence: TGTGCCTGGAGCGCGTCTAGGAACACTGAAGCTTTCTTT. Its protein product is CAWSASRNTEAFF.

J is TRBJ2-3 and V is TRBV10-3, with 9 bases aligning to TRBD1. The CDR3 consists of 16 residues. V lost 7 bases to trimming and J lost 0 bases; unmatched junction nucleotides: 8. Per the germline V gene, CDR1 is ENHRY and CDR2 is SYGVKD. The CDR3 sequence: CAITGQGTSSTDTQYF. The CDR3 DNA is TGTGCCATCACGGGACAGGGCACATCTAGCACAGATACGCAGTATTTT.